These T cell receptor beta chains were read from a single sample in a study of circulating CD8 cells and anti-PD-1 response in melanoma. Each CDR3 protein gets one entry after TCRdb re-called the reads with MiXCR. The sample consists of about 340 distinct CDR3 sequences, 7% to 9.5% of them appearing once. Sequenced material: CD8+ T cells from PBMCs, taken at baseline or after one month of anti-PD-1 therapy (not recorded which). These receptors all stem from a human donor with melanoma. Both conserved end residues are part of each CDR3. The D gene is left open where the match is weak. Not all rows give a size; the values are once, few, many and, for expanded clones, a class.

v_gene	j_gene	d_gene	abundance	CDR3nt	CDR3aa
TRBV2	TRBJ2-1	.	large	TGTGCCAGCAGTGAGTCTACCAGGTCGAATGAGCAGTTCTTC	CASSESTRSNEQFF
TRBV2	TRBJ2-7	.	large	TGTGCCAGCAGTGGGACCATCTACGAGCAGTACTTC	CASSGTIYEQYF
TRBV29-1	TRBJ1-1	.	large	TGCAGCGTTCTCGGGGGGCAAAATGAAGCTTTCTTT	CSVLGGQNEAFF
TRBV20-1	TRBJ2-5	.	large	TGCAGTGCAAGGGGACGGATGGAGGAGACCCAGTACTTC	CSARGRMEETQYF
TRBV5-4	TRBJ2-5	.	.	TGTGCCAGCAGCTGGGGGGGACAACAAGAGACCCAGTACTTC	CASSWGGQQETQYF
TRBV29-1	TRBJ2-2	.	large	TGCAGCGTTTCCGGGACAAAACTTACCTTGAACACCGGGGAGCTGTTTTTT	CSVSGTKLTLNTGELFF
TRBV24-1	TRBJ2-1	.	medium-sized	TGTGCCACCAGTGATTTGGTGGCACACAATGAGCAGTTCTTC	CATSDLVAHNEQFF
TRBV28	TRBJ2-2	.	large	TGTGCCAGCAGTAGGAACGCGAACACCGGGGAGCTGTTTTTT	CASSRNANTGELFF
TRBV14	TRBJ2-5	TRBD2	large	TGTGCCAGCAGCTTACTAGCGGGGGGTACGAAGACCCAGTACTTC	CASSLLAGGTKTQYF
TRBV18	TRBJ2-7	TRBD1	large	TGTGCCAGCTCACCGAAGGACAGGGCCGCTTCCTACGAGCAGTACTTC	CASSPKDRAASYEQYF
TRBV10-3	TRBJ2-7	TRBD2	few	TGTGCCACGGGGACTAGCGGGCGCGGCGAGCAGTACTTC	CATGTSGRGEQYF
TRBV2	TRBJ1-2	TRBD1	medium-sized	TGTGCCAGCCTAGACAGGGGAGGGTATGGCTACACCTTC	CASLDRGGYGYTF
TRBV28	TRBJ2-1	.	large	TGTGCCAGCACCCCCTCGGTCGGCCTTAACGGCAATGAGCAGTTCTTC	CASTPSVGLNGNEQFF
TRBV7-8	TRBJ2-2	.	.	TGTGCCAGCAGCTTAGTGGCACCCGACACCGGGGAGCTGTTTTTT	CASSLVAPDTGELFF
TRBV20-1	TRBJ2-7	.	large	TGCAGTGCTAGAGATCTCGCCACGACGTTCTCCTACGAGCAGTACTTC	CSARDLATTFSYEQYF
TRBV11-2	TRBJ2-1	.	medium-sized	TGTGCCAGCAGCTTGGATTCTGTTAGGTGGAACAATGAGCAGTTCTTC	CASSLDSVRWNNEQFF
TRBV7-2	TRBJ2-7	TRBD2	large	TGTGCCAGCAGCCCTAGCGGGGGTATCGACGAGCAGTACTTC	CASSPSGGIDEQYF
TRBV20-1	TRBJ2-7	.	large	TGCAGTGCTAACAGGGTCCTTAGTTACGAGCAGTACTTC	CSANRVLSYEQYF
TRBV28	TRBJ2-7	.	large	TGTGCCAGCACCAACCCGCGGGGTGGGCAGTACTTC	CASTNPRGGQYF
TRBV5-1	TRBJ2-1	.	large	TGCGCCAGCAGCTTGGTCGGGCAAGCACATGAGCAGTTCTTC	CASSLVGQAHEQFF
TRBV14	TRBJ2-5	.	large	TGTGCCAGCAGCCAAGTCGGCGTGGGGGAGACCCAGTACTTC	CASSQVGVGETQYF
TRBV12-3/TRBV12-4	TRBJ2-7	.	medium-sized	TGTGCCAGCAGTTTAAGCGGACAGATGGACGAGCAGTACTTC	CASSLSGQMDEQYF
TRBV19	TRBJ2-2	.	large	TGTGCCAGTAGAACGTCGGAGGCGTCGAACACCGGGGAGCTGTTTTTT	CASRTSEASNTGELFF
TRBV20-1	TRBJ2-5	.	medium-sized	TGCAGTGCTAGAGGTCTGACCGGTGTTACTAGCCGGAAGACCCAGTACTTC	CSARGLTGVTSRKTQYF
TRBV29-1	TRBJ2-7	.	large	TGCAGCGTTGTGCTAGGAAGCGGAAGCTCCTACGAGCAGTACTTC	CSVVLGSGSSYEQYF
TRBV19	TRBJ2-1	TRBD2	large	TGTGCCAGTAGTATATATAGCGGGAGCCGATACAATGAGCAGTTCTTC	CASSIYSGSRYNEQFF
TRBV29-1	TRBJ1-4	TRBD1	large	TGCAGCGTTGAGCACAGGGGTGGCGAAAAACTGTTTTTT	CSVEHRGGEKLFF
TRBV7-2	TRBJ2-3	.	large	TGTGCCAGCAAGCCTAGTGGTCGCTTCCAAGGGTATTTT	CASKPSGRFQGYF
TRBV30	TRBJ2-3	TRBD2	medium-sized	TGTGCCTGGAGTCTAGCGGGAGGGAGGGCAGATACGCAGTATTTT	CAWSLAGGRADTQYF
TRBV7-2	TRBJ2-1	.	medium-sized	TGTGCCAGCAGCTTAGACGGGGCAACCTACAATGAGCAGATCTTC	CASSLDGATYNEQIF
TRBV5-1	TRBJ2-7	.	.	TGCACCAGCAGCCTGGGTAGTTACTCCTACGAGCAGTACTTC	CTSSLGSYSYEQYF
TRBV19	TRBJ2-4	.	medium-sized	TGTGCCAGTAGGGCCGCGGGACGAGCCTTACTAGCCAAAAACATTCAGTACTTC	CASRAAGRALLAKNIQYF
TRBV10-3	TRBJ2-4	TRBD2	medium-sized	TGTGCCATCAGTGAGTCGGGAGGGGTGGCCAAAAACATTCAGTACTTC	CAISESGGVAKNIQYF
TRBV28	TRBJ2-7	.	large	TGTGCCAGCGGACCAGGGGTTTCCTACGAGCAGTACTTC	CASGPGVSYEQYF
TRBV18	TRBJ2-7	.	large	TGTGCCAGCTCACCACCGCTGAAGGAGAACTACGAGCAGTACTTC	CASSPPLKENYEQYF
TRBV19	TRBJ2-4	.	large	TGTGCCAGTAGGGCCGCGGGACAAGCCTTACTAGCCAAAAACATTCAGTACTTC	CASRAAGQALLAKNIQYF
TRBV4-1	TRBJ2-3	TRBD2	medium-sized	TGCGCCAGCAGCCGGCAGCAGCGGGAAAGTACAGATACGCAGTATTTT	CASSRQQRESTDTQYF
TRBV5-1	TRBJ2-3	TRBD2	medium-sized	TGCGCCAGCGGCCCAAGCGGGGTAGGCGCAGATACGCAGTATTTT	CASGPSGVGADTQYF
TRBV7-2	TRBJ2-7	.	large	TGTGCCAGCAGCTTAGGGGGCGGCACGGAGCAGTACTTC	CASSLGGGTEQYF
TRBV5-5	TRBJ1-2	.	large	TGTGCCAGCAGCCGCGGGACGCACACTATGGAAAGCTACACCTTC	CASSRGTHTMESYTF
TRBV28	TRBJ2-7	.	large	TGTGCCAGCAGTTTACGATCGCCCCTGAGGGAGCAGTACTTC	CASSLRSPLREQYF
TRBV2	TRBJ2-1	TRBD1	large	TGTGCCAGCAGTTCCGGACAGGGAAGGTTAATACCCCCTTACAATGAGCAGTTCTTC	CASSSGQGRLIPPYNEQFF
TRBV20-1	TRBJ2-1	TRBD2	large	TGCAGTGCTAGAGAGACTAGCGGATCTTACAATGAGCAGTTCTTC	CSARETSGSYNEQFF
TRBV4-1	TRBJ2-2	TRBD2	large	TGCGCCAGCACCGACGGCGCGGGGGGGCTCTGGACCGGGGAGCTGTTTTTT	CASTDGAGGLWTGELFF
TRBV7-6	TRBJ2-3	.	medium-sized	TGTGCCAGCAGCGGGGAGACAGATACGCAGTATTTT	CASSGETDTQYF
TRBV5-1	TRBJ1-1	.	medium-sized	TGCGCCAGCAGCAGGGGATCTTACGCGAACACTGAAGCTTTCTTT	CASSRGSYANTEAFF
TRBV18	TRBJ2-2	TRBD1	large	TGTGCCAGCTCACCAACAGGGGGCGAGGCCGGGGAGCTGTTTTTT	CASSPTGGEAGELFF
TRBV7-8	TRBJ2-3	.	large	TGTGCCAGCAGTTCAGGGAACTTCCCCACAGATACGCAGTATTTT	CASSSGNFPTDTQYF
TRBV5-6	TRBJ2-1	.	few	TGTGCCAGCAGCTTGCAGGCGACTGTGAACAATGAGCAGTTCTTC	CASSLQATVNNEQFF
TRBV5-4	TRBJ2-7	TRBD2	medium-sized	TGTGCCAGCAGCCCGACTAGCGGGAGCTACGAGCAGTACTTC	CASSPTSGSYEQYF
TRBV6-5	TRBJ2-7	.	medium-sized	TGTGCCAGCAGTCCCGGGACACCCGTTTTCTACGAGCAGTACTTC	CASSPGTPVFYEQYF
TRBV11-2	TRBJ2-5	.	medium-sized	TGTGCCAGCAGCCATCTTACAGAGACCCAGTACTTC	CASSHLTETQYF
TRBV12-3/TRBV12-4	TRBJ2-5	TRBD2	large	TGTGCCAGCAGTTCCCCAGCACAGCGGGGGCAAGAGACCCAGTACTTC	CASSSPAQRGQETQYF
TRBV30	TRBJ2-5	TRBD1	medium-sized	TGTGCCTGGAACCCGACAGGGGCCGTAACGACCCAGTACTTC	CAWNPTGAVTTQYF
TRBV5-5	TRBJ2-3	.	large	TGTGCCAGCCCCGGTAGCGGAACTAGCACAGATACGCAGTATTTT	CASPGSGTSTDTQYF
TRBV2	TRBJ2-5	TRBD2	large	TGTGCCAGCAGTGAGGGACTAGCGGGATTGGAGACCCAGTACTTC	CASSEGLAGLETQYF